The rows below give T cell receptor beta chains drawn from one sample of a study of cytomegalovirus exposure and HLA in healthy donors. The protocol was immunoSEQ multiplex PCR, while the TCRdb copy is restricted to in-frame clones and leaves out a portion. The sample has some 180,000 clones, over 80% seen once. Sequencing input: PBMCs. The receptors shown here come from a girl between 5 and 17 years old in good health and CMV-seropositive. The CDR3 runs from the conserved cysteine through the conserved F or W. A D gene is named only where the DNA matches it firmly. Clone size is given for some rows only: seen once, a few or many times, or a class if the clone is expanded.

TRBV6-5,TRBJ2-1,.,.,CASSLWRGAYNEQFF,TGTGCCAGCAGCCTCTGGAGAGGCGCCTACAATGAGCAGTTCTTC
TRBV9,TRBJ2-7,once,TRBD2,CASSVGAGGSGQYF,TGTGCCAGCAGCGTGGGGGCGGGAGGGAGTGGGCAGTACTTC
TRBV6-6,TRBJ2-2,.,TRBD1,CASSDRGGELFF,TGTGCCAGCAGTGACAGGGGAGGGGAGCTGTTTTTT
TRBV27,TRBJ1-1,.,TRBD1,CASSDYRGEAFF,TGTGCCAGCAGCGACTACAGGGGTGAAGCTTTCTTT
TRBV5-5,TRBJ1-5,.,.,CASSDRTGITGQPQHF,TGTGCCAGCAGCGACCGCACAGGGATAACGGGTCAGCCCCAGCATTTT
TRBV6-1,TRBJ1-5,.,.,CASSDEGGALGNQPQHF,TGTGCCAGCAGTGACGAGGGGGGGGCTTTGGGCAATCAGCCCCAGCATTTT
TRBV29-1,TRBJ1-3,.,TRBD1,CSVSLQGRPGNTIYF,TGCAGCGTTAGCCTACAGGGGAGGCCTGGAAACACCATATATTTT
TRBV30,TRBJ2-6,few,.,CAWIGRTSGANVLTF,TGTGCCTGGATCGGGCGGACTTCTGGGGCCAACGTCCTGACTTTC
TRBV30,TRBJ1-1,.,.,CAWSVRGNTEAFF,TGTGCCTGGAGTGTAAGGGGGAACACTGAAGCTTTCTTT
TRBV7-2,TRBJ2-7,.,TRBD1,CASRIGTGDYEQYF,TGTGCCAGCCGAATAGGGACAGGGGATTACGAGCAGTACTTC
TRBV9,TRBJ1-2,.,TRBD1,CASSVDRDRDGYTF,TGTGCCAGCAGCGTGGACCGGGACAGGGACGGCTACACCTTC
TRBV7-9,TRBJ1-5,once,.,CASSPSWGPGGLQPQHF,TGTGCCAGCAGCCCCAGTTGGGGGCCGGGGGGACTTCAGCCCCAGCATTTT
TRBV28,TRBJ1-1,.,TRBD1,CASSSGQGMPNTEAFF,TGTGCCAGCAGCTCAGGACAGGGAATGCCTAACACTGAAGCTTTCTTT
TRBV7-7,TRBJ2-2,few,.,CASSLGGLAATGELFF,TGTGCTAGCAGCTTAGGGGGTCTAGCGGCAACCGGGGAGCTGTTTTTT
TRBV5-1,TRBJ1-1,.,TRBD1,CASSLRGRVGDTEAFF,TGCGCCAGCAGCTTGAGGGGGCGGGTCGGGGACACTGAAGCTTTCTTT
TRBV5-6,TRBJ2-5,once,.,CASSLWPAADQETQYF,TGTGCCAGCAGCTTGTGGCCCGCGGCAGATCAAGAGACCCAGTACTTC
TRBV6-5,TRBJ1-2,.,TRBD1,CASRIQGARGYGYTF,TGTGCCAGCAGAATACAGGGGGCGCGGGGCTATGGCTACACCTTC